This is a list of T cell receptor beta chains from one sample in a study of a mutant IDH1 vaccine in newly diagnosed glioma. Antigen specificity for these receptors is unknown. TCRdb keeps only in-frame clones here, not all; method: immunoSEQ multiplex PCR. The table includes tens of thousands of clones, about four fifths detected once. Sample: PBMCs, taken from a glioma patient whose treatment included an IDH1 peptide vaccine. The receptors were gathered from a man aged 25-45 years with glioma. Each CDR3 is given with its conserved first and last residue. The order of the fields is V gene, D gene, J gene, clone size, CDR3 protein, CDR3 DNA. The D gene is left open where the match is weak. Rows may omit the clone size; those that give it use once, few, many or a size class.

v_call: TRBV2; d_call: TRBD1; j_call: TRBJ2-7; clone_size: -; cdr3_aa: CASRVQGSTYEQYF; cdr3_nt: TGTGCCAGCAGAGTACAGGGGTCCACCTACGAGCAGTACTTC
v_call: TRBV21-1; d_call: -; j_call: TRBJ1-5; clone_size: -; cdr3_aa: CASSRIRRFLSNQPQHF; cdr3_nt: TGTGCCAGCAGCAGAATCAGAAGGTTTCTGTCCAATCAGCCCCAGCATTTT
v_call: TRBV28; d_call: TRBD1; j_call: TRBJ2-7; clone_size: -; cdr3_aa: CASRNLKLGQETSYEQYF; cdr3_nt: TGTGCCAGCAGAAACCTTAAATTAGGACAGGAGACCTCCTACGAGCAGTACTTC
v_call: TRBV28; d_call: -; j_call: TRBJ1-5; clone_size: few; cdr3_aa: CASSGRHPSNQPQHF; cdr3_nt: TGTGCCAGCAGTGGGAGGCACCCGAGCAATCAGCCCCAGCATTTT
v_call: TRBV19; d_call: -; j_call: TRBJ2-7; clone_size: -; cdr3_aa: CASKDSPSYEQYF; cdr3_nt: TGTGCCAGTAAGGACAGCCCATCCTACGAGCAGTACTTC
v_call: TRBV7-9; d_call: -; j_call: TRBJ1-1; clone_size: few; cdr3_aa: CASSYQNTEAFF; cdr3_nt: TGTGCCAGCAGCTATCAGAACACTGAAGCTTTCTTT
v_call: TRBV6-1; d_call: TRBD2; j_call: TRBJ2-5; clone_size: few; cdr3_aa: CASSGLAGGQETQYF; cdr3_nt: TGTGCCAGCAGTGGACTAGCGGGGGGGCAAGAGACCCAGTACTTC
v_call: TRBV25-1; d_call: -; j_call: TRBJ2-2; clone_size: -; cdr3_aa: CASSERDLQGELFF; cdr3_nt: TGTGCCAGCAGTGAACGGGACCTCCAAGGGGAGCTGTTTTTT
v_call: TRBV5-1; d_call: -; j_call: TRBJ2-1; clone_size: -; cdr3_aa: CASSSYLTQGGNEQFF; cdr3_nt: TGCGCCAGCAGCTCCTACTTGACCCAGGGTGGCAATGAGCAGTTCTTC
v_call: TRBV6-1; d_call: -; j_call: TRBJ2-7; clone_size: -; cdr3_aa: CASSEARQIEQYF; cdr3_nt: TGTGCCAGCAGTGAAGCGAGGCAGATCGAGCAGTACTTC
v_call: TRBV2; d_call: -; j_call: TRBJ2-2; clone_size: -; cdr3_aa: CASQQDLPNTGELFF; cdr3_nt: TGTGCCAGCCAGCAGGATCTACCCAACACCGGGGAGCTGTTTTTT
v_call: TRBV6-6; d_call: -; j_call: TRBJ2-5; clone_size: -; cdr3_aa: CASRTQARGETQYF; cdr3_nt: TGTGCCAGCAGAACGCAGGCACGGGGAGAGACCCAGTACTTC
v_call: TRBV5-8; d_call: -; j_call: TRBJ1-6; clone_size: -; cdr3_aa: CASRWSGAYNSPLHF; cdr3_nt: TGTGCCAGCAGGTGGAGCGGGGCCTATAATTCACCCCTCCACTTT
v_call: TRBV28; d_call: TRBD1; j_call: TRBJ1-1; clone_size: -; cdr3_aa: CASSLPPGQRMNTEAFF; cdr3_nt: TGTGCCAGCAGTTTACCACCGGGACAGAGGATGAACACTGAAGCTTTCTTT
v_call: TRBV6-1; d_call: -; j_call: TRBJ1-6; clone_size: -; cdr3_aa: CASSERGDRYLDSPLHF; cdr3_nt: TGTGCCAGCAGTGAAAGGGGAGACAGGTACTTAGATTCACCCCTCCACTTT
v_call: TRBV7-8; d_call: -; j_call: TRBJ2-7; clone_size: once; cdr3_aa: CASSYRSGPTPNEQYF; cdr3_nt: TGTGCCAGCAGCTACAGATCCGGGCCCACACCCAACGAGCAGTACTTC
v_call: TRBV19; d_call: TRBD1; j_call: TRBJ1-5; clone_size: -; cdr3_aa: CATRRGDRGLQPQHF; cdr3_nt: TGTGCCACAAGAAGGGGGGACAGGGGGCTTCAGCCCCAGCATTTT
v_call: TRBV20-1; d_call: -; j_call: TRBJ1-1; clone_size: -; cdr3_aa: CSAPQGRESFF; cdr3_nt: TGCAGTGCTCCCCAGGGCAGGGAGTCTTTCTTT
v_call: TRBV9; d_call: TRBD1; j_call: TRBJ2-7; clone_size: -; cdr3_aa: CASSGSGTGSNEQYF; cdr3_nt: TGTGCCAGCAGCGGGTCCGGGACAGGGTCCAACGAGCAGTACTTC
v_call: TRBV7-9; d_call: TRBD1; j_call: TRBJ1-2; clone_size: -; cdr3_aa: CASSWGPRDRESGYTF; cdr3_nt: TGTGCCAGCAGCTGGGGACCCAGGGACAGGGAGAGTGGCTACACCTTC
v_call: TRBV5-1; d_call: -; j_call: TRBJ2-5; clone_size: -; cdr3_aa: CASSFRRGRWETQYF; cdr3_nt: TGCGCCAGCAGCTTTAGGAGGGGTAGATGGGAGACCCAGTACTTC
v_call: TRBV2; d_call: -; j_call: TRBJ1-5; clone_size: -; cdr3_aa: CASSREGVDQPQHF; cdr3_nt: TGTGCCAGCAGCCGGGAAGGTGTGGATCAGCCCCAGCATTTT
v_call: TRBV18; d_call: -; j_call: TRBJ1-6; clone_size: -; cdr3_aa: CASSPWPLNSPLHF; cdr3_nt: TGTGCCAGCTCACCATGGCCGTTGAATTCACCCCTCCACTTT
v_call: TRBV7-9; d_call: TRBD1; j_call: TRBJ2-7; clone_size: -; cdr3_aa: CASSLNFPGQGIFYEQYF; cdr3_nt: TGTGCCAGCAGCTTAAATTTCCCGGGACAGGGTATTTTCTACGAGCAGTACTTC
v_call: TRBV6-4; d_call: -; j_call: TRBJ1-1; clone_size: once; cdr3_aa: CASSYEGNTKAFF; cdr3_nt: TGTGCCAGCAGTTACGAGGGGAACACTAAAGCTTTCTTT
v_call: TRBV5-5; d_call: TRBD1; j_call: TRBJ1-2; clone_size: once; cdr3_aa: CASSLNRGREGYTF; cdr3_nt: TGTGCCAGCAGCTTAAACAGGGGGCGGGAGGGCTACACCTTC
v_call: TRBV12-5; d_call: -; j_call: TRBJ2-1; clone_size: few; cdr3_aa: CASGSRPLLDEQFF; cdr3_nt: TGTGCTAGTGGTTCACGGCCACTTCTGGATGAGCAGTTCTTC
v_call: TRBV11-2; d_call: -; j_call: TRBJ2-1; clone_size: -; cdr3_aa: CASSSIAISYNEQFF; cdr3_nt: TGTGCCAGCAGCTCTATAGCGATCTCCTACAATGAGCAGTTCTTC
v_call: TRBV6-5; d_call: -; j_call: TRBJ1-2; clone_size: -; cdr3_aa: CASGRLRGGYTF; cdr3_nt: TGTGCCAGCGGGCGTTTGAGGGGTGGCTACACCTTC
v_call: TRBV5-8; d_call: -; j_call: TRBJ1-6; clone_size: -; cdr3_aa: CASGGPDSPLHF; cdr3_nt: TGTGCCAGCGGGGGACCGGATTCACCCCTCCACTTT
v_call: TRBV7-9; d_call: TRBD2; j_call: TRBJ2-1; clone_size: -; cdr3_aa: CASSQLAGAGNEQFF; cdr3_nt: TGTGCCAGCAGCCAGCTAGCGGGGGCCGGTAATGAGCAGTTCTTC
v_call: TRBV18; d_call: -; j_call: TRBJ1-3; clone_size: -; cdr3_aa: CASSGGVHGNTIYF; cdr3_nt: TGTGCCAGCTCCGGGGGCGTCCACGGAAACACCATATATTTT
v_call: TRBV29-1; d_call: -; j_call: TRBJ1-2; clone_size: -; cdr3_aa: CSVVGGGNYGYTF; cdr3_nt: TGCAGCGTTGTTGGGGGAGGAAACTATGGCTACACCTTC